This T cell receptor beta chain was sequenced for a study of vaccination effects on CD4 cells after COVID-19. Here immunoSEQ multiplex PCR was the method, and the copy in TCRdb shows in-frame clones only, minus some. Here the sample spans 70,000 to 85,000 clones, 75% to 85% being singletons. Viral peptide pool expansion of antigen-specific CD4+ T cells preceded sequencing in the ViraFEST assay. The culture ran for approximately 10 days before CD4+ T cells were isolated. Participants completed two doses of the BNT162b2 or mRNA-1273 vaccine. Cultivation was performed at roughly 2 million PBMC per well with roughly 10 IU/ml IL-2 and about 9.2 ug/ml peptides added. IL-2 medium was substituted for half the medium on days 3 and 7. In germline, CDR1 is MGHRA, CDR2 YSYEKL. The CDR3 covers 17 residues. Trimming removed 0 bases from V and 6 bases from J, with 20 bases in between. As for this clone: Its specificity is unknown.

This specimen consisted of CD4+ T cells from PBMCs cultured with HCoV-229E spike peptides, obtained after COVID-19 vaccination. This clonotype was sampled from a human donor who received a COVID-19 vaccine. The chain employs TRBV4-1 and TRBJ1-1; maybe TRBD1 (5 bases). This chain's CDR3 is CASSQDPRDSLNSEAFF. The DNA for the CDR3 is TGCGCCAGCAGCCAAGATCCCAGGGACTCGCTCAATTCTGAAGCTTTCTTT.